Sequencing of this T cell receptor (beta chain) was carried out in a study of blood T cells in healthy people across ages. As for the study in general: About one barcoded beta molecule was captured per two T cells (by template switching).

Next came a second PCR, run for about 7 to 12 cycles, which used a sample-barcoded 5' primer along with a J-beta primer mix. A single record per CDR3 protein comes from TCRdb applying MiXCR to the 5' RACE reads. This sample has about 780,000 distinct CDR3 sequences, with roughly 24% found just once. In its sample, this clonotype was seen a few times. CDR3 size: 16 residues. Germline-derived CDR1 and CDR2 are MDHEN and SYDVKM. This sample was shared with a second study, whose subject was T cells of mothers and their children. As reported in that work: Sample barcodes and 2-4 random nucleotides came from the second PCR's M1S primer.

This sequence joins TRBV28 and TRBJ2-5, with 8 bases fitting TRBD1. Judging by the DNA end, TRBJ2-7 fits better; the J call may be wrong. The sequenced sample was blood. The receptor's source is a boy aged 5-17 years in good health. The CDR3 sequence: CASSLLTGTGSYEQYF. For the CDR3, the DNA is TGTGCCAGCAGTTTATTGACCGGGACAGGAAGTTACGAGCAGTACTTC.